Included here is one T cell receptor (beta chain) sequence, with context. The sample comes from a study of blood T cell repertoires in COVID-19. About the study: The study drew acute and convalescent COVID-19 samples from the United States, Italy and Spain. Sample material is recorded as cDNA or gDNA derived from T cells, B-cell-depleted T cells, or PBMCs.

Seattle's cohort entered during active infection and was followed longitudinally. Germline assignment: CDR1 LNHDA and CDR2 SQIVND (reference sequence). The V gene lost 1 base and the J gene lost 7 bases, with 17 bases spanning the gap. CDR3 length: 17 amino acids. Measured with immunoSEQ multiplex PCR; TCRdb has only the in-frame clones, and not every one. The sample carries 200,000 to 250,000 clones, roughly 92% recorded once. The chain joins TRBV19 to TRBJ1-6, with D possibly matching TRBD1 (5 bases). Source material: peripheral blood. The TCR sequence derives from a man in his 60s with COVID-19, enrolled during active disease. The chain's CDR3 is CASSIGGRGSSNSPLHF. CDR3 nucleotide sequence: TGTGCCAGTAGTATAGGGGGCCGGGGGAGCTCCAATTCACCCCTCCACTTT.